These 20 T cell receptor beta chains were all obtained from the same sample, sequenced in a study of metastatic and nonmetastatic thyroid tumors. Ahead of thyroid surgery, no patient had received treatment of any kind. Through MiXCR, TCRdb re-clonotyped the PCR reads. The repertoire holds roughly 40,000 clones, more than 20% seen once, with roughly 15% in the top ten. The sequencing input was tumor tissue. These receptor sequences come from a female donor with papillary thyroid cancer or a benign thyroid nodule (not recorded which). Some clones in this sample may be carry-over from other donors' samples.

The chain has TRBV20-1 and TRBJ1-3; no firm D call. The CDR3 is 15 residues long. Per germline, CDR1 DFQATT and CDR2 SNEGSKA (reference sequence). V was pared by 0 bases and J by 0 bases, with 9 bases between. The CDR3 sequence: CSARDGLFSGNTIYF. The CDR3 DNA reads as TGCAGTGCTAGAGATGGACTGTTCTCTGGAAACACCATATATTTT.

This clone was seen ten or more times. The chain couples TRBV6-2 or TRBV6-3 to TRBJ1-2; 7 positions match TRBD1. The ends lost 0 bases at V and 4 bases at J; junction bases unmatched: 5. The CDR3 has 15 amino acids. Germline CDR1 is MNHEY and CDR2 is SVGEGT. This CDR3 is CASSYSRGLGYGYTF. CDR3 nucleotide sequence: TGTGCCAGCAGTTACTCAAGGGGGCTGGGCTATGGCTACACCTTC.

The chain has TRBV2 and TRBJ2-7; D might be TRBD1 (5 bases). Germline V gives CDR1 SNHLY, CDR2 FYNNEI. The CDR3 extends over 13 amino acids. Trimming left V 8 bases short and J 2 bases short, with 13 bases between. The CDR3 coding sequence is TGTGCCAGCGGGGCAGCTCGAACCTACGAGCAGTACTTC. Translating gives CASGAARTYEQYF.

The chain carries TRBV2 and TRBJ1-3; D unresolved. The CDR3 loop spans 15 amino acids. CDR1 SNHLY and CDR2 FYNNEI come from the germline V gene. V dropped 6 bases and J dropped 0 bases, with 12 bases sitting between them. The CDR3 spells CASSGGQGSGNTIYF. Here the CDR3 DNA reads TGTGCCAGCAGCGGTGGGCAAGGCTCTGGAAACACCATATATTTT.

The chain combines TRBV20-1 with TRBJ1-2, with D perhaps TRBD1 (5 bases). V lost 6 bases and J lost 4, with 21 bases in between. This CDR3 region has 15 residues. Per the germline V gene, CDR1 is DFQATT and CDR2 is SNEGSKA (reference sequence). CDR3 DNA sequence: TGCAGTGCAGCTCCTTCTAAGGGGCAGCTCTATGGCTACACCTTC. It encodes CSAAPSKGQLYGYTF.

In its sample, this clone was seen many times. The chain combines TRBV24-1 with TRBJ2-2; TRBD2 matches 11 bases. The CDR3 sequence is 16 residues long. The germline V gene encodes CDR1 KGHDR and CDR2 SFDVKD. V shed 6 bases and J 1 base; nucleotides not matched to a gene: 3. The CDR3 DNA reads as TGTGCCACCAGTTGGGGGACTAGCGGGAACACCGGGGAGCTGTTTTTT. It is translated as CATSWGTSGNTGELFF.

This clone was picked up many times. This rearrangement joins TRBV29-1 to TRBJ2-1, with unresolved D. Germline V lookup: CDR1 SQVTM, CDR2 ANQGSEA. Trimming shortened V by 4 bases and J by 9 bases, and 16 bases separated the two germline ends. The CDR3 is 13 residues long. The DNA of the CDR3 is TGCAGCGTTGCCCCTGACTGGGATGGTGAGCAGTTCTTC. It specifies CSVAPDWDGEQFF.

V gene TRBV28 combines with J gene TRBJ2-7; perhaps TRBD1 as D (5 bases). This CDR3 is 13 amino acids long. Germline CDR1 and CDR2: MDHEN and SYDVKM. V dropped 5 bases and J dropped 6 bases, with 14 bases sitting between them. The chain's CDR3 is CASSLSITGEQYF. CDR3 DNA sequence: TGTGCCAGCAGTCTTAGTATTACAGGCGAGCAGTACTTC.

About this clone itself: The junction differs from germline at one of its ends, possibly a read error. CDR3 DNA: TGCAGTGCTAGAGATTCGGGGACGGCTAATGAAAAACTGCTTTTT. Protein product: CSARDSGTANEKLLF. J is TRBJ1-4 and V is TRBV20-1, with a tentative D call TRBD1 (5 bases). From germline, CDR1 is DFQATT and CDR2 SNEGSKA (reference sequence). This CDR3 region has 15 residues.

A remark on this clone: A much larger clone differs by one base, so this may be a read error. The chain joins TRBV7-6 to TRBJ2-5; maybe TRBD1 (6 bases). This CDR3 spans 13 amino acids. From germline, CDR1 is SGHVS and CDR2 FNYEAQ. The CDR3 spells CASSLAAQGTLYF. The CDR3 bases are TGTGCCAGCAGCTTAGCGGCCCAGGGGACCCTGTACTTC. Full variable domain (missing parts from reference TRBV7-6 and TRBJ2-5): GAGVSQSPRYKVTKRGQDVALRCDPISGHVSLYWYRQALGQGPEFLTYFNYEAQQDKSGLPNDRFSAERPEGSISTLTIQRTEQRDSAMYRCASSLAAQGTLYFGPGTRLLVL.

This clone was counted only a few times. The rearrangement links TRBV25-1 to TRBJ2-7; a weak D match, TRBD1 (6 bases). V lost 8 bases and J lost 3, with 8 bases in between. The V gene's germline CDR1 is MGHDK and CDR2 SYGVNS. This CDR3 contains 11 residues. The CDR3 here is CASLDSYEQYF. CDR3 bases: TGTGCCAGCTTGGACAGCTACGAGCAGTACTTC.

CDR3 in amino acids: CASSAHRGEAGAQETQYF. CDR3 in DNA: TGTGCCAGCAGTGCCCACCGGGGTGAGGCGGGAGCCCAAGAGACCCAGTACTTC. The chain employs TRBV6-1 and TRBJ2-5; 7 nucleotides align to TRBD2. This CDR3 has 18 amino acids. Germline CDR1 is MNHNS and CDR2 is SASEGT. With V trimmed by 4 bases and J by 1 base, 15 bases remained unmatched.

The chain joins TRBV5-5 to TRBJ2-4; D gene ambiguous. This CDR3 contains 15 residues. The V gene lost 4 bases and the J gene lost 0 bases, with 11 bases spanning the gap. Germline V gives CDR1 SGHKS, CDR2 YYEKEE (reference sequence). CDR3 sequence reads: CASSADWLAKNIQYF. As DNA, the CDR3 is TGTGCCAGCAGCGCCGACTGGTTAGCCAAAAACATTCAGTACTTC.

CDR3 nucleotide sequence: TGTGCCAGCAGCCGGGGACTAGCGGGAGGGGGTAGGGCAGATACGCAGTATTTT. Protein sequence: CASSRGLAGGGRADTQYF. The genes are TRBV3-1 and TRBJ2-3; 16 bases fit TRBD2. The CDR3 sequence is 18 residues long. V trimming: 4 bases; J trimming: 4 bases; junction bases outside the gene matches: 8. CDR1 is LGHDT and CDR2 is YNNKEL in the germline V gene (reference sequence).

This clone was recorded many times. V gene TRBV7-9 combines with J gene TRBJ2-5; 7 bases agree with TRBD2. CDR1 and CDR2 (germline): SEHNR, FQNEAQ (reference sequence). Trimming at V came to 0 bases and at J to 6 bases, leaving 13 bases not matched to a gene. The CDR3 has 17 amino acids. CDR3 sequence reads: CASSLAGGPKRQKTQYF. The CDR3 DNA sequence: TGTGCCAGCAGCTTAGCGGGAGGGCCTAAGCGGCAAAAGACCCAGTACTTC.

Sample share makes this clone medium-sized. This rearrangement joins TRBV20-1 to TRBJ2-2; D not resolved. CDR3 length equals 14 residues. Germline loops: CDR1 DFQATT, CDR2 SNEGSKA (reference sequence). V shed 0 bases and J shed 4 bases, with 9 bases lying between them. As DNA, the CDR3 is TGCAGTGCTAGAGATGTGGGCGGCACCGGGGAGCTGTTTTTT. Amino acid sequence: CSARDVGGTGELFF.

This chain joins TRBV6-1 and TRBJ1-2, with a weak D call TRBD1 (6 bases). Germline CDR1 and CDR2: MNHNS and SASEGT. V was shortened by 11 bases and J by 4 bases, with 23 bases between the two germline ends. The CDR3 is 15 amino acids. The CDR3 DNA reads TGTGCCTGCACCCTATTGACAGGTCCTTCCTATGGCTACACCTTC. This sequence encodes CACTLLTGPSYGYTF.

As concerns this clone: An end of the junction does not agree with germline; a read error may underlie this. The rearrangement links TRBV12-3 or TRBV12-4 to TRBJ1-2, with 10 bases matching TRBD1. This CDR3 is built from 21 residues. CDR3 in amino acids: CASSFIPPSYRDRGLDYGYTF. CDR3 nucleotides: TGTGCCAGCAGTTTTATACCGCCTTCTTACCGGGACAGGGGATTGGACTATGGCTACACCTTT.

This chain connects TRBV3-1 to TRBJ2-4; no firm D call. V gave up 1 base and J gave up 9 bases, with 10 bases separating them. This CDR3 has 13 amino acids. From germline, CDR1 is LGHDT and CDR2 YNNKEL (reference sequence). The CDR3 DNA follows: TGTGCCAGCAGCCAAGTTCTGCCCCCCATTCAGTACTTC. This translates into CASSQVLPPIQYF.

The V gene is TRBV7-3, the J gene TRBJ2-1; D unresolved. Germline CDR1 is SGHTA and CDR2 is FQGTGA. The CDR3 extends over 14 amino acids. Trimming took 5 bases from V and 8 from J, leaving 16 bases between them. The CDR3 is CASSPGDRVDEQFF. The CDR3, as DNA: TGTGCCAGCAGCCCAGGAGATCGGGTGGATGAGCAGTTCTTC.